This TCR beta chain is drawn from a study of shared clonotypes between healthy human individuals. Study processing details: Filtering differed since immunoSEQ provided only junctions, with no quality scores. Libraries were prepared by immunoSEQ multiplex PCR; TCRdb keeps only in-frame clonotypes and omits some of them. D and trimming were read from the DNA, whereas the V and J calls and clone size are those reported in that table. The data show 2 million to 3 million clones, with roughly nine tenths seen just once and roughly 0.14% held by the top ten. Germline loops: CDR1 SGHNT, CDR2 YYREEE (reference sequence). V was cut by 4 bases and J by 0 bases, with 23 bases left in between. The CDR3 covers 19 residues.

The J gene is TRBJ2-1, the V gene TRBV5-4; D may match TRBD1 or TRBD2 (6 bases each). The receptor's source is a man between 18 and 29 years old in good health. Sequencing used naive CD4+ T cells sorted from blood. Subset described: CD45RA+ positively selected. In DNA, the CDR3 is TGTGCCAGCAGCCCCACGCCGGGGGCCCTGGCGATCTCCTACAATGAGCAGTTCTTC. Residues: CASSPTPGALAISYNEQFF.